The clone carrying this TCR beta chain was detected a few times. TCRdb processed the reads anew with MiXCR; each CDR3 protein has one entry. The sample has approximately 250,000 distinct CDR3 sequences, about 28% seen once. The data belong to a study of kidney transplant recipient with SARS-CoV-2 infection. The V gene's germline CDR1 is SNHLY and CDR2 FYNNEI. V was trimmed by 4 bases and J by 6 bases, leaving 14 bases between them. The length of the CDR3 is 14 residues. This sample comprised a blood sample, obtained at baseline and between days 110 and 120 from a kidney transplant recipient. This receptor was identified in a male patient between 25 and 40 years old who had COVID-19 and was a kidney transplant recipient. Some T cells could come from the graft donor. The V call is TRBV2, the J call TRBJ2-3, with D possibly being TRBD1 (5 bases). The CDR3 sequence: CASSVRQGPDTQYF. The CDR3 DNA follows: TGTGCCAGCAGTGTTAGGCAGGGTCCCGATACGCAGTATTTT.